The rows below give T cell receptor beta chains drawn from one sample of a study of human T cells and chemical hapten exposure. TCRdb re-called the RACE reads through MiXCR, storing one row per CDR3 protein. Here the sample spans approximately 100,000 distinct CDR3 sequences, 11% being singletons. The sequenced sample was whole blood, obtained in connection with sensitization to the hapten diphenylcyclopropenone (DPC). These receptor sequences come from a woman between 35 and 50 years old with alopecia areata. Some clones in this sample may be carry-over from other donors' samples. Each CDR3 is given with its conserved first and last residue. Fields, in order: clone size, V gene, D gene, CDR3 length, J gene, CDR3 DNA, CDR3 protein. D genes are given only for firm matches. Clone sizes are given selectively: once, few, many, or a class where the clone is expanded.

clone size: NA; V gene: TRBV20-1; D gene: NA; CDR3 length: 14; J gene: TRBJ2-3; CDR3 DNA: TGCAGTGCTAGTTGGGGCGGACCCACAGATACGCAGTATTTT; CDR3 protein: CSASWGGPTDTQYF
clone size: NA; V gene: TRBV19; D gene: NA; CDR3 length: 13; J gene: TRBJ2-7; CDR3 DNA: TGTGCCAGTAGTTACCGGGACACCTACGAGCAGTACTTC; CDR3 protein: CASSYRDTYEQYF
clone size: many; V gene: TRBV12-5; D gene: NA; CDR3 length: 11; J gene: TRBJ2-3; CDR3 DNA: TGTGCTAGTGGGGGCACAGATACGCAGTATTTT; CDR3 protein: CASGGTDTQYF
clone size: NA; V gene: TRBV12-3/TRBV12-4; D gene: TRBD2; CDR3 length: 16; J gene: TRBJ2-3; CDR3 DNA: TGTGCCAGCAGTGGAGCGGGGGGCCAAGAAGGAGATACGCAGTATTTT; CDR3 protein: CASSGAGGQEGDTQYF
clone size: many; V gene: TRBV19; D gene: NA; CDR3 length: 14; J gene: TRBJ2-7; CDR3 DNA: TGTGCCAGTAGTACATGGACAGCTTCCTACGAGCAGTACTTC; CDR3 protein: CASSTWTASYEQYF
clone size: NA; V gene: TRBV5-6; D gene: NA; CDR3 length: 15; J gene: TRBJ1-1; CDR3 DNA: TGTGCCAGCAGCTTTGAGGTTATGGGGAGCACTGAAGCTTTCTTT; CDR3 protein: CASSFEVMGSTEAFF
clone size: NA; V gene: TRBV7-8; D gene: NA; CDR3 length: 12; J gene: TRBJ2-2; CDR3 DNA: TGTGCCAGCAGCCTCCGTCGGGGGGAGCTGTTTTTT; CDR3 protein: CASSLRRGELFF
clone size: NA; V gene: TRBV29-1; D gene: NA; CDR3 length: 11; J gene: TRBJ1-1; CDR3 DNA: TGCAGCGTTGAGGTGGTAACTGAAGCTTTCTTT; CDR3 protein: CSVEVVTEAFF
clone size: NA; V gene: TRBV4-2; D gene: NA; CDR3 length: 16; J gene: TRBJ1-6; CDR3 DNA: TGTGCCAGCAGCCAAGGAGGGGTGGGGTATAATTCACCCCTCCACTTT; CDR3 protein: CASSQGGVGYNSPLHF
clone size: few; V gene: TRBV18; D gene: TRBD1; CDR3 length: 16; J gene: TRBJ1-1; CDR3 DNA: TGTGCCAGCTCACCTAAGACAGGGGGCATGAACACTGAAGCTTTCTTT; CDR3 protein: CASSPKTGGMNTEAFF
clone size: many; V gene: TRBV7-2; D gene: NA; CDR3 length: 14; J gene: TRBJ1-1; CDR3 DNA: TGTGCCAGCAGCCCTTTGAGGGTGAACACTGAAGCTTTCTTT; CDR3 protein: CASSPLRVNTEAFF
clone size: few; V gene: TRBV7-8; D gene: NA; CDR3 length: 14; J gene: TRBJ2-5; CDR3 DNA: TGTGCCAGCGGGACGAGACCCCGGGAGGAGACCCAGTACTTC; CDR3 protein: CASGTRPREETQYF
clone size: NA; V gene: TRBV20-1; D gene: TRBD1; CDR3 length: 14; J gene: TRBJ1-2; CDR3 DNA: TGCAGTGCTCCCGGGACAGGGAAGTTTTACGGCTACACCTTC; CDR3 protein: CSAPGTGKFYGYTF
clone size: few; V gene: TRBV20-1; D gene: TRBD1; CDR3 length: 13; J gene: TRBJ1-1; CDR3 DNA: TGCAGTGCTATAGGGGACAGGGTCACTGAAGCTTTCTTT; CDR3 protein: CSAIGDRVTEAFF
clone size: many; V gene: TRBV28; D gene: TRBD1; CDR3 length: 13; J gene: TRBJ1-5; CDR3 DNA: TGTGCCAGCAGTTCTACAGGGGATCAGCCCCAGCATTTT; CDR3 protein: CASSSTGDQPQHF
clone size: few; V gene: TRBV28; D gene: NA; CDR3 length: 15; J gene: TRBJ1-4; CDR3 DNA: TGTGCCAGCAGTTTATGGGAGAGAACTAATGAAAAACTGTTTTTT; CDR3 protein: CASSLWERTNEKLFF
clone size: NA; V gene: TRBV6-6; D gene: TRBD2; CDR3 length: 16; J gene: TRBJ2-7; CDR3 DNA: TGTGCCAGCAGTTACTCGCAACTAGCGGGATCTAGCGAGCAGTACTTC; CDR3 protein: CASSYSQLAGSSEQYF
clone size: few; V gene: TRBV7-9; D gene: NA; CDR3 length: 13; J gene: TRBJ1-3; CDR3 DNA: TGTGCCAGCAGCCCGGACGTAGGAAACACCATATATTTT; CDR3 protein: CASSPDVGNTIYF
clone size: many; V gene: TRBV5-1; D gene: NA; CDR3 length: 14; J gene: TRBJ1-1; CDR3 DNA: TGCGCCAGCAGCTTGGTGGGGGTCGTCACTGAAGCTTTCTTT; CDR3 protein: CASSLVGVVTEAFF
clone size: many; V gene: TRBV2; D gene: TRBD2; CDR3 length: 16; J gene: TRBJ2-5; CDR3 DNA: TGTGCCAGCAGGGATAGACTAGCGGCTGGAGGAAGGACCCAGTACTTC; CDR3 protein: CASRDRLAAGGRTQYF
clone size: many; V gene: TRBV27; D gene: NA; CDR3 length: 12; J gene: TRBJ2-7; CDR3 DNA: TGTGCCAGCAGTTGGTCGGGGTACGAGCAGTACTTC; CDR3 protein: CASSWSGYEQYF
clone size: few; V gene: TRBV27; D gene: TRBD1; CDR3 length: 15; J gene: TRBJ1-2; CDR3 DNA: TGTGCCAGCAGTTTATTTTGGGGACAGGGGGACGGCTACACCTTC; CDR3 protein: CASSLFWGQGDGYTF
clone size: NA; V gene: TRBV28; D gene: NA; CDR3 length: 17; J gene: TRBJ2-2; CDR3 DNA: TGTGCCAGCAGTCCCCCTTGGGGTAGCGGAAGCACCGGGGAGCTGTTTTTT; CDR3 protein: CASSPPWGSGSTGELFF
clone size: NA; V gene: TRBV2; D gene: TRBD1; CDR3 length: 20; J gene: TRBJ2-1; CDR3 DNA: TGTGCCAGCAAGGGGGCCCTGGGCTCATCCGGGACAGGGGCTTACAATGAGCAGTTCTTC; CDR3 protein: CASKGALGSSGTGAYNEQFF
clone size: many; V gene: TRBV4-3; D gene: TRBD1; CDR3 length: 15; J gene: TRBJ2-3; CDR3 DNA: TGCGCCAGCAGCCAATCTACAGGGGGCGCAGATACGCAGTATTTT; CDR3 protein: CASSQSTGGADTQYF
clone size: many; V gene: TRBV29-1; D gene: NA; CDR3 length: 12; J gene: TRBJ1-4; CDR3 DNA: TGCAGCGTTGTACTGACTAATGAAAAACTGTTTTTT; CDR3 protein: CSVVLTNEKLFF
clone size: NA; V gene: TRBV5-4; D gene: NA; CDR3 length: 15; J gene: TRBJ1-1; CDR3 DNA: TGTGTCAGCAGCCGCGGCGGAGGTAGTGGCACTGAAGCTTTCTTT; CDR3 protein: CVSSRGGGSGTEAFF
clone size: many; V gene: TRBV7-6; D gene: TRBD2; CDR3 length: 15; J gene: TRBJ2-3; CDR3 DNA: TGTGCCAGCAGCTTAGTAGCGGGGGGAAGGGATACGCAGTATTTT; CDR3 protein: CASSLVAGGRDTQYF
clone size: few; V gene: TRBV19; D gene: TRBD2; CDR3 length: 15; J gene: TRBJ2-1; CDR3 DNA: TGTGCCAGTAGTATGTGGGAGGGCCTCAACAATGAGCAGTTCTTC; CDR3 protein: CASSMWEGLNNEQFF
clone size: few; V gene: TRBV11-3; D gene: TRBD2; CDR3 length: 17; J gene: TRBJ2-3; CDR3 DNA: TGTGCCAGCAGCTTAGGGAAGCGGGAGGCTAGCACAGATACGCAGTATTTT; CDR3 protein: CASSLGKREASTDTQYF
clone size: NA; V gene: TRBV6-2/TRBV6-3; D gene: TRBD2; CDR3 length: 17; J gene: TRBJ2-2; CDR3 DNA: TGTGCCAGCAGTTCCCGGACTAGCGGGGCGAACACCGGGGAGCTGTTTTTT; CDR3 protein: CASSSRTSGANTGELFF
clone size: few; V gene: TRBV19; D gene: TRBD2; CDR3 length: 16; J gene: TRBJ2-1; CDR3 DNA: TGTGCCAGTACGACTTCTAGCGGGAGAAAATACAATGAGCAGTTCTTC; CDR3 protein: CASTTSSGRKYNEQFF
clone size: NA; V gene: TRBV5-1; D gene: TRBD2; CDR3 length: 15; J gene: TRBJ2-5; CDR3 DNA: TGCGCCAGCAGCTTGGTAGCGGGGGGACAAGAGACCCAGTACTTC; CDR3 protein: CASSLVAGGQETQYF
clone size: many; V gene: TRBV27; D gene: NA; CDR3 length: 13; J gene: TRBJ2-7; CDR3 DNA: TGTGCCAGCAGTTTAATCGGGGTCCACGAGCAGTACTTC; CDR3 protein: CASSLIGVHEQYF
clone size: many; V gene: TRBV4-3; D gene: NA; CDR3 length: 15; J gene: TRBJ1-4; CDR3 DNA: TGCGCCAGCAGCCAGGAAGGAGGGATCAATGAAAAACTGTTTTTT; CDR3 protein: CASSQEGGINEKLFF
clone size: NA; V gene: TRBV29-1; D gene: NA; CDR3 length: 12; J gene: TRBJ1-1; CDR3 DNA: TGCAGCGTTGGACGCCTGAACACTGAAGCTTTCTTT; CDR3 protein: CSVGRLNTEAFF
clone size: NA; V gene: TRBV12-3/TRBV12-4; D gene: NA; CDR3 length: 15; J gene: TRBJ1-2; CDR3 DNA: TGTGCCAGCAGTATCTGGACAGAGGCGTGGGATGGCTACACCTTC; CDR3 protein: CASSIWTEAWDGYTF
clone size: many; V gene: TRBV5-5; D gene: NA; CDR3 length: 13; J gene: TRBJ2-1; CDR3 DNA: TGTGCCGGTTGGGATGTTCGGTACAATGAGCAGTTCTTC; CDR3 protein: CAGWDVRYNEQFF
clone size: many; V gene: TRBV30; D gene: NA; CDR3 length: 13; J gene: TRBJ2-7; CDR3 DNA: TGTGCCTGGAGTTTGGGTTCGGCCTACGAGCAGTACTTC; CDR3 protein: CAWSLGSAYEQYF
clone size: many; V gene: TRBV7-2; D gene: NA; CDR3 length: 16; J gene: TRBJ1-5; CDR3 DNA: TGTGCCAGCAGCTTATCGAAGGGCCCCAGTCATCAGCCCCAGCATTTT; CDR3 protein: CASSLSKGPSHQPQHF
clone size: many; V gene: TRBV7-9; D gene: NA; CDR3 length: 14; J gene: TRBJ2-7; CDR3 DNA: TGTGCCAGCAGTTCAGGGGTCGAAGTTTTCGAGCAGTACTTC; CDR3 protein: CASSSGVEVFEQYF
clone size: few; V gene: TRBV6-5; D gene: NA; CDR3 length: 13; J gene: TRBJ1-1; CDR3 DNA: TGTGCCAGCAGGAACGGGGAAGACACTGAAGCTTTCTTT; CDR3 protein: CASRNGEDTEAFF
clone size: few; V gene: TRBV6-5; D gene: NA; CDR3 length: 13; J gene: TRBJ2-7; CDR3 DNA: TGTGCCAGCAGTCCCGGGCGACGGGTCGAGCAGTACTTC; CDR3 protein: CASSPGRRVEQYF
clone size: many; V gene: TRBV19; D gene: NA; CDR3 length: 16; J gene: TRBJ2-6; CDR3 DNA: TGTGCCAGTATAGACATCCGGAGCTCTGGGGCCAACGTCCTGACTTTC; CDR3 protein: CASIDIRSSGANVLTF
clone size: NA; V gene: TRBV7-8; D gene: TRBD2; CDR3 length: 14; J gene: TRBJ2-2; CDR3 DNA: TGTGCCAGCAGCTCTAGCGGGAGCACCGGGGAGCTGTTTTTT; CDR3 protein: CASSSSGSTGELFF
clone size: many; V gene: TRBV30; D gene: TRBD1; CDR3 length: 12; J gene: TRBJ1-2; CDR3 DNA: TGTGCCCAGGGACAGGGCCGCGCTGGCTACACCTTC; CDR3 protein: CAQGQGRAGYTF
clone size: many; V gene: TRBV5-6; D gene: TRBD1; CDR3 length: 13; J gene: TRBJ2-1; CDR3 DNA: TGTGCCAGCAGCTTGGGAGGGACAGGGGTTGGGTTCTTC; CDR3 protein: CASSLGGTGVGFF